The clone carrying this TCR beta chain came up a few times. Its antigen is as yet unknown. The sample belongs to a study of response to subunit inactivated influenza vaccine. Study-level findings and limits: Authors proposed each seasonal influenza vaccination draws in few new T cells.

TCRdb recomputed calls from the RT-PCR reads with MiXCR, one row per CDR3 protein. The sample includes about 520,000 distinct CDR3 sequences, less than 30% of them seen just once. Germline V gene lookup returns CDR1 SGHTA and CDR2 FQGNSA. The CDR3 is 14 residues long. The J segment lost 6 bases and the V segment lost 1 base, leaving 3 bases of the junction unmatched. Sequenced material: CD4+ T cells sorted from PBMCs, taken around 5 days after vaccination. The source of this sequence is a man aged 50-59 years who received an inactivated influenza vaccine. The chain joins TRBV7-2 to TRBJ2-1, with 7 bases fitting TRBD2. The CDR3 DNA reads TGTGCCAGCAGCTTAGGCGGCGGGAGCAATGAGCAGTTCTTC. Its protein product is CASSLGGGSNEQFF.